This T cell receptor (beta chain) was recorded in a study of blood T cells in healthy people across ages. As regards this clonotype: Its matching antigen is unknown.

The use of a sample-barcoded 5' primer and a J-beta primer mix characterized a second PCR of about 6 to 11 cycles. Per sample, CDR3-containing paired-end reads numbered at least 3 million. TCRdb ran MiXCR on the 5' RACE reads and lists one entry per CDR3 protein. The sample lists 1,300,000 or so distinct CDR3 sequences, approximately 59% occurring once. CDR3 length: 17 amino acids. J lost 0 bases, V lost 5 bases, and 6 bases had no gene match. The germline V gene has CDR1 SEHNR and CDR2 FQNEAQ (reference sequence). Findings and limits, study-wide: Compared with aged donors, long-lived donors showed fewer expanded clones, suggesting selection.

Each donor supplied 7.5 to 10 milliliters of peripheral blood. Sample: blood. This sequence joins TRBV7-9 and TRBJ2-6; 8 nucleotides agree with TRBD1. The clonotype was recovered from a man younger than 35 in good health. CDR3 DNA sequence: TGTGCCAGCAGCCGGACAGGGAGCTTCTCTGGGGCCAACGTCCTGACTTTC. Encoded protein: CASSRTGSFSGANVLTF.